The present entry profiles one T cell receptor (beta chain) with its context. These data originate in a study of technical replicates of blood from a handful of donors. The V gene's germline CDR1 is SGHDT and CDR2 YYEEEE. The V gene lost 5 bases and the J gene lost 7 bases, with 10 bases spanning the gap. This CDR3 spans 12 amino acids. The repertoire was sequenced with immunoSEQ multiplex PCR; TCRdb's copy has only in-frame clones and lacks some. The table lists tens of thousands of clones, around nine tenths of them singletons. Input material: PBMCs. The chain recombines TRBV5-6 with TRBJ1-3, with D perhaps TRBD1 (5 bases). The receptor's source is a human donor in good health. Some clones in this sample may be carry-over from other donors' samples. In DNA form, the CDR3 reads TGTGCCAGCAGTTGGGGGGACAACACCATATATTTT. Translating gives CASSWGDNTIYF.